What follows is one T cell receptor beta chain and its context. Its antigen remains undetermined. No base quality values were provided; no much bigger clone lies one nucleotide off. The sample comes from a study of OX40 agonist ivuxolimab in advanced cancers. Study-wide context: The costimulatory receptor OX40 (CD134) was targeted by ivuxolimab, a fully human IgG2 agonistic monoclonal antibody. The monotherapy dose-escalation portion (N ≈ 52 patients) of the phase I ivuxolimab trial is reported in the paper. Peripheral TCRbeta sequencing was intended to test whether TCR sequence diversity was altered and clonal T-cell expansion was caused by ivuxolimab. In the dose-escalation cohort, about four fifths of patients were male, and the mean age was 60 years with a range of roughly 20 to 85. Three dose-escalation patients achieved partial responses, one with hepatocellular carcinoma and two with cutaneous melanoma. Intravenous ivuxolimab was administered to patients every 2 weeks at six dose levels: 0.01, 0.1, 0.3, 1.5, 3 and 10 mg/kg. Of the roughly 51 patients in dose escalation, some 20 had hepatocellular carcinoma, about 15 had melanoma, 9 had renal cell carcinoma and 9 had head and neck cancer. Patients were allowed to have had prior anti-PD-1, anti-PD-L1 or anti-CTLA-4 therapy, and 40% to 45% of the dose-escalation patients had been treated with checkpoint inhibitors.

Patients with autoimmune disease history or receiving systemic immunosuppression were excluded from the trial. Peripheral blood for TCR sequencing was collected from all dose cohorts at baseline, on cycle 4 day 1, and on cycle 7 day 1. The samples were drawn from a first-in-human, open-label, multicenter phase I dose-escalation trial of ivuxolimab. The trial enrolled adults with locally advanced or metastatic head and neck squamous cell, hepatocellular, melanoma or renal cell carcinoma. Before TCR sequencing, CD4+ T cells and CD8+ T cells were sorted from peripheral blood as separate populations. Study-wide findings and limitations: At doses of 0.1 to 3.0 mg/kg, clonal expansion of both CD4+ and CD8+ blood T cells was observed from baseline to week 6. The antigen specificity of the peripheral T cells that underwent clonal expansion was not determined. Partial responders in the 0.1-3.0 mg/kg groups had among the lowest normalized peripheral clonal expansion, especially among CD8+ T cells. After ivuxolimab, expanded clones were on average more numerous among CD8+ T cells than among CD4+ T cells. Low levels of normalized T-cell clonal expansion were also seen in some nonresponding patients.

The V end loses 3 bases and the J end loses 4 bases, and a stretch of 7 bases separates them. Via the germline V gene, CDR1 is MGHRA and CDR2 YSYEKL. The CDR3 starts with the cysteine, ends with the phenylalanine, and has 13 residues. Only CDR3 DNA remains: 39 bases, in frame from the first base. For sequencing of the TCRbeta CDR3 region, genomic DNA was extracted from the sorted cells. The immunoSEQ Assay was used to sequence the TCRbeta CDR3 regions. The table comes from immuneACCESS by way of TCRdb, which keeps in-frame sequences with V and J called. Part of the clones is missing from these tables; in studies checked, under half for an unresolved V gene and the rest for unknown reasons. In this sample the table shows tens of thousands of clones, approximately 89% of which occur a single time. 0.15% to 0.2% of the sample belongs to the ten largest clones.

The chain couples TRBV4-1 to TRBJ1-5; no D gene can be assigned with confidence. The starting material was CD4+ or CD8+ T cells sorted from blood, obtained in a trial of the OX40 agonist ivuxolimab. The TCR was taken from an adult with an advanced solid tumor such as melanoma, head and neck, liver or kidney cancer. The CDR3 region reads CASSHATNQPQHF. In nucleotide form, the sequence is TGCGCCAGCAGCCACGCCACTAATCAGCCCCAGCATTTT.